These 10 T cell receptor beta chains share one sample of origin, sequenced in a study of technical replicates of blood from a few donors. TCRdb's table, derived via immunoSEQ multiplex PCR, lists solely in-frame clones and lacks some. The table includes about 60,000 clones, approximately 90% detected once. Material: PBMCs. Receptor source: a human donor in good health. Some clones in this sample may be carry-over from other donors' samples.

The chain combines TRBV25-1 with TRBJ2-3; TRBD2 matches 11 bases. The J segment lost 0 bases and the V segment lost 6 bases, leaving 2 bases of the junction unmatched. Germline CDR1 is MGHDK and CDR2 is SYGVNS. The CDR3 runs to 15 residues. CDR3 sequence: CASSWTSGSTDTQYF. The CDR3 coding sequence is TGTGCCAGCAGCTGGACTAGCGGGAGCACAGATACGCAGTATTTT.

The V gene is TRBV7-9, the J gene TRBJ1-1; no clear D. Trimming removed 1 base at V and 1 base at J, with 4 bases between. CDR3 length: 13 residues. The germline CDR1 and CDR2 sequences are SEHNR and FQNEAQ (reference sequence). CDR3 sequence reads: CASSLGRNTEAFF. The DNA for the CDR3 is TGTGCCAGCAGCTTAGGGAGGAACACTGAAGCTTTCTTT.

V usage is TRBV19 and J usage is TRBJ1-2; 7 nucleotides line up with TRBD1. The CDR3 is made up of 13 amino acids. Germline assignment: CDR1 LNHDA and CDR2 SQIVND (reference sequence). J was trimmed by 8 bases and V by 3 bases; bases with no gene match: 6. The CDR3 DNA reads TGTGCCAGTAGTATCCGACAGGGTAACGGCTACACCTTC. Translating it yields CASSIRQGNGYTF. The variable domain in full, with the rest retrieved from reference TRBV19 and TRBJ1-2, is DGGITQSPKYLFRKEGQNVTLSCEQNLNHDAMYWYRQDPGQGLRLIYYSQIVNDFQKGDIAEGYSVSREKKESFPLTVTSAQKNPTAFYLCASSIRQGNGYTFGSGTRLTVV.

This chain joins TRBV15 and TRBJ2-2; tentatively, D is TRBD1 (6 bases). The germline CDR1 and CDR2 sequences are LNHNV and YYDKDF (reference sequence). The CDR3 covers 15 residues. The V gene lost 1 base and the J gene lost 7 bases, with 13 bases spanning the gap. CDR3 coding DNA: TGTGCCACCAGCAGAGTAGGGGGATCGAGCGGGGAGCTGTTTTTT. As protein: CATSRVGGSSGELFF.

This sequence joins TRBV13 and TRBJ2-2, with 8 positions matching TRBD2. The V and J ends lost 4 bases and 12 bases, in that order; junction bases with no gene match: 7. Germline V CDR1 and CDR2: PRHDT, FYEKMQ (reference sequence). The CDR3 spans 13 residues. The CDR3 loop is CASSSGGLEKLFF. CDR3 in DNA: TGTGCCAGCAGCTCGGGGGGGCTAGAGAAGCTGTTTTTT.

V is TRBV5-4 and J is TRBJ2-5; 7 bases match TRBD2. CDR3 size: 15 residues. V trimming: 2 bases; J trimming: 0 bases; junction bases outside the gene matches: 4. Germline loops: CDR1 SGHNT, CDR2 YYREEE (reference sequence). The CDR3 bases are TGTGCCAGCAGCTTAGGCGGGGGATACCAAGAGACCCAGTACTTC. Protein sequence: CASSLGGGYQETQYF.

This sequence joins TRBV7-2 and TRBJ1-5; no definite D call. The CDR3 spans 12 residues. V lost 8 bases and J 9 bases, leaving 14 bases between the germline ends. CDR1 is SGHTA, CDR2 FQGNSA, per germline. CDR3 DNA sequence: TGTGCCAGCGGCAGTGACATCAGGCCCCAGCATTTT. Translation: CASGSDIRPQHF.

The chain joins TRBV9 to TRBJ2-7, with 11 nucleotides matching TRBD2. Unmatched junction bases numbered 4, after V lost 3 bases and J lost 2 bases. CDR3 length equals 15 residues. Germline CDR1 reads SGDLS; CDR2 reads YYNGEE. CDR3 sequence: CASSAGTSGTYEQYF. The CDR3 DNA sequence: TGTGCCAGCAGCGCGGGGACTAGCGGCACCTACGAGCAGTACTTC.

The chain employs TRBV4-1 and TRBJ2-1; 9 bases line up with TRBD2. The germline gives CDR1 MGHRA, CDR2 YSYEKL. This CDR3 comprises 16 residues. With 0 bases clipped from V and 8 bases from J, the junction kept 8 bases outside the gene matches. CDR3: CASSQDLTSGFYEQFF. CDR3 bases: TGCGCCAGCAGCCAAGATTTGACTAGCGGATTCTATGAGCAGTTCTTC.

V is TRBV6-5 and J is TRBJ2-7; no clear D gene. V dropped 3 bases and J dropped 6 bases, with 12 bases sitting between them. This CDR3 contains 13 residues. The V gene's germline CDR1 is MNHEY and CDR2 SVGAGI. CDR3 amino acids: CASSYAGAVEQYF. Written as DNA, the CDR3 is TGTGCCAGCAGTTATGCTGGAGCCGTCGAGCAGTACTTC.